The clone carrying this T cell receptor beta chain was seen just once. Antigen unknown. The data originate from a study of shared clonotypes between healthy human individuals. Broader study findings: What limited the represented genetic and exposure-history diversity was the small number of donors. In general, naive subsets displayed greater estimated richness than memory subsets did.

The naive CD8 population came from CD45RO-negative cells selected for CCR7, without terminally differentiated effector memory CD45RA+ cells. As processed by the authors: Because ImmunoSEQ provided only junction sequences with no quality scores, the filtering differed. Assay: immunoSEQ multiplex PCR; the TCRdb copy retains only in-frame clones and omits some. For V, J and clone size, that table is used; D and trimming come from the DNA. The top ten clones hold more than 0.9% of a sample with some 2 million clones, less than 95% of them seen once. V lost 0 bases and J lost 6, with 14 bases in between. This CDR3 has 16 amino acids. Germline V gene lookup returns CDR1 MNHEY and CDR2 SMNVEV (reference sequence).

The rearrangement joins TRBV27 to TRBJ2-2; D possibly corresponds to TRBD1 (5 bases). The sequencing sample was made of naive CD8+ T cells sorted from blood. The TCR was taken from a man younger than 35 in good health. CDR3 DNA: TGTGCCAGCAGTTTATCCAGGGTGGGTCCCTCCGGGGAGCTGTTTTTT. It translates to CASSLSRVGPSGELFF.